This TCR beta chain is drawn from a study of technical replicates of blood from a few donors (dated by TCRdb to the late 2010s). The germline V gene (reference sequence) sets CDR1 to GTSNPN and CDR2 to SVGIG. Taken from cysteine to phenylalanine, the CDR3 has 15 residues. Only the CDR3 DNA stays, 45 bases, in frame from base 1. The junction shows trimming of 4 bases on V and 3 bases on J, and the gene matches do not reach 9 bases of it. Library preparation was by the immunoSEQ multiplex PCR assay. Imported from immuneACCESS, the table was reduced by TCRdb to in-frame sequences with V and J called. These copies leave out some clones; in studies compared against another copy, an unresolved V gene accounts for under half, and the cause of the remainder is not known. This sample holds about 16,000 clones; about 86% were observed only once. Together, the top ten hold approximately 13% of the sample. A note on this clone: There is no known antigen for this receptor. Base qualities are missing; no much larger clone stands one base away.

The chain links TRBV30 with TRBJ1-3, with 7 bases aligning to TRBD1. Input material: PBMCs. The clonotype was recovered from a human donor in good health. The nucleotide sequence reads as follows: TGTGCCTGGACCGATGACAGGGTTTTTGGAAACACCATATATTTT. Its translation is CAWTDDRVFGNTIYF.